The clone carrying this T cell receptor beta chain was seen only a few times. What it binds is not known. This sample stems from a study of CD8 T cells in ankylosing spondylitis. Notes on the study in general: Seemingly distinctive of ankylosing spondylitis blood was a TCR beta motif formed by eight highly homologous variants.

The ends lost 4 bases at V and 6 bases at J; junction bases unmatched: 10. The V gene's germline CDR1 is SGHKS and CDR2 YYEKEE (reference sequence). The CDR3 is made up of 15 amino acids. TCRdb independently ran MiXCR on the 5' RACE reads; one entry per CDR3 protein. The repertoire holds 800,000 to 900,000 distinct CDR3 sequences, with around 11% as singletons. The rearrangement uses TRBV5-5 and TRBJ2-1, with 7 bases that match TRBD2. The TCR comes from a male donor with ankylosing spondylitis. Sequencing input: blood, either unsorted or a sorted T cell fraction (not recorded which). CDR3 nucleotide sequence: TGTGCCAGCAGCCTACAACCCAGGGAGGGCAATGAGCAGTTCTTC. Translating it yields CASSLQPREGNEQFF.